The rows below give T cell receptor beta chains drawn from one sample of a study of T cell changes during pregnancy in multiple sclerosis. The table came from immunoSEQ multiplex PCR; TCRdb's copy has only in-frame clones and leaves some out. Here the sample spans about 85,000 clones, just over 90% being singletons. The sample consisted of peripheral blood, taken in the first trimester of pregnancy. Source of these receptors: a female donor with multiple sclerosis, enrolled in a pregnancy study. Each CDR3 is given with its conserved first and last residue. The D gene is left open where the match is weak. Rows may omit the clone size; those that give it use once, few, many or a size class.

clone_size: -
d_call: TRBD1
j_call: TRBJ2-7
cdr3_length: 14
v_call: TRBV19
cdr3_nt: TGTGCCAGTAGTACAGGGGGCGCTTTCTACGAGCAGTACTTC
cdr3_aa: CASSTGGAFYEQYF

clone_size: -
d_call: -
j_call: TRBJ2-7
cdr3_length: 16
v_call: TRBV7-9
cdr3_nt: TGTGCCAGCAGCTTAGCGCTCGGGGGGCTCAACTACGAGCAGTACTTC
cdr3_aa: CASSLALGGLNYEQYF

clone_size: -
d_call: -
j_call: TRBJ2-3
cdr3_length: 14
v_call: TRBV6-5
cdr3_nt: TGTGCCAGCAGTTCCTCAGAAGTTCGGGATACGCAGTATTTT
cdr3_aa: CASSSSEVRDTQYF

clone_size: -
d_call: TRBD1
j_call: TRBJ1-1
cdr3_length: 14
v_call: TRBV12-5
cdr3_nt: TGTGCTAGTGAAGATAAGGACAGGGGGCGGTGGGCTTTCTTT
cdr3_aa: CASEDKDRGRWAFF

clone_size: -
d_call: -
j_call: TRBJ1-1
cdr3_length: 12
v_call: TRBV25-1
cdr3_nt: TGTGCCAGCAGTAGGGAGTCCAGTGAAGCTTTCTTT
cdr3_aa: CASSRESSEAFF

clone_size: -
d_call: -
j_call: TRBJ1-1
cdr3_length: 15
v_call: TRBV7-6
cdr3_nt: TGTGCCAGCAGCTTAGTTGGGGGCGCGGACACTGAAGCTTTCTTT
cdr3_aa: CASSLVGGADTEAFF

clone_size: -
d_call: -
j_call: TRBJ2-3
cdr3_length: 16
v_call: TRBV7-9
cdr3_nt: TGTGCCAGCAGCTTAAGTCAGGGCTTCGGCACAGATACGCAGTATTTT
cdr3_aa: CASSLSQGFGTDTQYF

clone_size: -
d_call: -
j_call: TRBJ2-2
cdr3_length: 13
v_call: TRBV11-3
cdr3_nt: TGTGCCAGCAGCTTAGATCGTGGCAGGAAGGTGTTTTTT
cdr3_aa: CASSLDRGRKVFF

clone_size: -
d_call: -
j_call: TRBJ2-6
cdr3_length: 18
v_call: TRBV27
cdr3_nt: TGTGCCAGCAGTTTAAGACAAGGGAGACGCTCTGGGGCCAACGTCCTGACTTTC
cdr3_aa: CASSLRQGRRSGANVLTF

clone_size: -
d_call: -
j_call: TRBJ2-3
cdr3_length: 15
v_call: TRBV29-1
cdr3_nt: TGCAGCGTCCGTACTAGACCCCTAAGCACAGATACGCAGTATTTT
cdr3_aa: CSVRTRPLSTDTQYF

clone_size: -
d_call: -
j_call: TRBJ2-1
cdr3_length: 13
v_call: TRBV7-8
cdr3_nt: TGTGCCAGCAGCCTAGATCAGGGCCTTGGGCAGTTCTTC
cdr3_aa: CASSLDQGLGQFF

clone_size: -
d_call: TRBD1
j_call: TRBJ1-2
cdr3_length: 14
v_call: TRBV29-1
cdr3_nt: TGCAGCGTTGTCACAGGGGGCGCGAGGGGTGGCTACACCTTC
cdr3_aa: CSVVTGGARGGYTF

clone_size: -
d_call: TRBD1
j_call: TRBJ1-2
cdr3_length: 14
v_call: TRBV6-6
cdr3_nt: TGTGCCAGCAGCCTGGACAGGTTCCTCTATGGCTACACCTTC
cdr3_aa: CASSLDRFLYGYTF

clone_size: -
d_call: TRBD2
j_call: TRBJ2-1
cdr3_length: 16
v_call: TRBV7-3
cdr3_nt: TGTGCCAGCAGCCTACCGGGAGGGCCCTCTGGCAATGAGCAGTTCTTC
cdr3_aa: CASSLPGGPSGNEQFF

clone_size: -
d_call: -
j_call: TRBJ2-1
cdr3_length: 14
v_call: TRBV7-2
cdr3_nt: TGTGCCAGCAGCTTTGGCGGGAACTACAATGAGCAGTTCTTC
cdr3_aa: CASSFGGNYNEQFF

clone_size: -
d_call: -
j_call: TRBJ1-1
cdr3_length: 14
v_call: TRBV7-2
cdr3_nt: TGTGCCAGCAGCTTACAGGGGATGGACACTGAAGCTTTCTTT
cdr3_aa: CASSLQGMDTEAFF

clone_size: -
d_call: TRBD1
j_call: TRBJ1-1
cdr3_length: 14
v_call: TRBV29-1
cdr3_nt: TGCAGCGTCAAAAGACAGGGCAGGGGCACTGAAGCTTTCTTT
cdr3_aa: CSVKRQGRGTEAFF

clone_size: -
d_call: TRBD2
j_call: TRBJ2-5
cdr3_length: 15
v_call: TRBV5-1
cdr3_nt: TGCGCCAGCAGCTTGGTGACTAGCGTCGCGGAGACCCAGTACTTC
cdr3_aa: CASSLVTSVAETQYF

clone_size: -
d_call: -
j_call: TRBJ2-7
cdr3_length: 16
v_call: TRBV6-1
cdr3_nt: TGTGCCAGCAGTGAAGGGCGGGGCGGGATCACCTACGAGCAGTACTTC
cdr3_aa: CASSEGRGGITYEQYF

clone_size: -
d_call: TRBD1
j_call: TRBJ1-2
cdr3_length: 15
v_call: TRBV19
cdr3_nt: TGTGCCAGTAGTATCCCGGGACAGGCTAACTATGGCTACACCTTC
cdr3_aa: CASSIPGQANYGYTF

clone_size: -
d_call: -
j_call: TRBJ2-7
cdr3_length: 15
v_call: TRBV7-2
cdr3_nt: TGTGCCAGCAGCCCCCCCGGGACTTTTAACGGCGAGCAGTACTTC
cdr3_aa: CASSPPGTFNGEQYF

clone_size: -
d_call: -
j_call: TRBJ2-5
cdr3_length: 17
v_call: TRBV7-9
cdr3_nt: TGTGCCAGCAGCCGACCCCCCCGGGCAGGGCGTAAAGAGACCCAGTACTTC
cdr3_aa: CASSRPPRAGRKETQYF

clone_size: once
d_call: -
j_call: TRBJ2-7
cdr3_length: 13
v_call: TRBV9
cdr3_nt: TGTGCCAGCAGCGTAGACCCCAGAAGCGAGCAGTACTTC
cdr3_aa: CASSVDPRSEQYF

clone_size: once
d_call: TRBD2
j_call: TRBJ2-1
cdr3_length: 17
v_call: TRBV11-2
cdr3_nt: TGTGCCAGCAGCCTCCTCCCTGCGGGAGGAGGGTACAATGAGCAGTTCTTC
cdr3_aa: CASSLLPAGGGYNEQFF

clone_size: -
d_call: -
j_call: TRBJ2-7
cdr3_length: 12
v_call: TRBV11-2
cdr3_nt: TGTGCCAGCATGGGTGTGGGAGACGAGCAGTACTTC
cdr3_aa: CASMGVGDEQYF

clone_size: -
d_call: TRBD1
j_call: TRBJ1-1
cdr3_length: 14
v_call: TRBV5-3
cdr3_nt: TGTGCCAGAAGCTCCGGGACAGTGAACACTGAAGCTTTCTTT
cdr3_aa: CARSSGTVNTEAFF

clone_size: few
d_call: -
j_call: TRBJ1-1
cdr3_length: 14
v_call: TRBV9
cdr3_nt: TGTGCCAGCAGCGTGATCAGGGTCGGGCCTGAAGCTTTCTTT
cdr3_aa: CASSVIRVGPEAFF

clone_size: -
d_call: TRBD2
j_call: TRBJ2-7
cdr3_length: 17
v_call: TRBV7-8
cdr3_nt: TGTGCCAGCAGCATCAGGACTAGCGGGATTACTTCCTACGAGCAGTACTTC
cdr3_aa: CASSIRTSGITSYEQYF

clone_size: -
d_call: -
j_call: TRBJ2-2
cdr3_length: 13
v_call: TRBV28
cdr3_nt: TGTGCCAGTTGGACAGTTAACACCGGGGAGCTGTTTTTT
cdr3_aa: CASWTVNTGELFF

clone_size: -
d_call: -
j_call: TRBJ2-2
cdr3_length: 13
v_call: TRBV28
cdr3_nt: TGTGCCAGCAGCCGCGGACAAGTCGGGGAGCTGTTTTTT
cdr3_aa: CASSRGQVGELFF

clone_size: once
d_call: -
j_call: TRBJ2-2
cdr3_length: 15
v_call: TRBV19
cdr3_nt: TGTGCCAGTAGTATAGGGAGCGCGAATCAAGGGGAGCTGTTTTTT
cdr3_aa: CASSIGSANQGELFF

clone_size: -
d_call: TRBD2
j_call: TRBJ2-7
cdr3_length: 16
v_call: TRBV18
cdr3_nt: TGTGCCAGCTCACCGACTAGCGGGAGCAAGGGGAGCGAGCAGTACTTC
cdr3_aa: CASSPTSGSKGSEQYF

clone_size: -
d_call: TRBD1
j_call: TRBJ1-4
cdr3_length: 15
v_call: TRBV19
cdr3_nt: TGTGCCAGTAGTGTCTCCGGGACAGGAGGAGAAAAACTGTTTTTT
cdr3_aa: CASSVSGTGGEKLFF

clone_size: -
d_call: -
j_call: TRBJ1-6
cdr3_length: 15
v_call: TRBV14
cdr3_nt: TGTGCCAGCAGCCGGGTGTCAGGGGTCAATTCACCCCTCCACTTT
cdr3_aa: CASSRVSGVNSPLHF

clone_size: -
d_call: -
j_call: TRBJ1-2
cdr3_length: 13
v_call: TRBV5-5
cdr3_nt: TGTGCCAGCAGCCTGTGGTCAGGGGATGGCTACACCTTC
cdr3_aa: CASSLWSGDGYTF

clone_size: -
d_call: -
j_call: TRBJ2-5
cdr3_length: 12
v_call: TRBV10-3
cdr3_nt: TGTGCCATCAGGGAGAACGCGGAGACCCAGTACTTC
cdr3_aa: CAIRENAETQYF

clone_size: -
d_call: TRBD1
j_call: TRBJ1-6
cdr3_length: 18
v_call: TRBV14
cdr3_nt: TGTGCCAGCAGCCCGGTTACAGGGGGCAGCTCCTATAATTCACCCCTCCACTTT
cdr3_aa: CASSPVTGGSSYNSPLHF

clone_size: -
d_call: TRBD1
j_call: TRBJ2-3
cdr3_length: 14
v_call: TRBV2
cdr3_nt: TGTGCCAGCAGTGGACAGGGTGCCACAGATACGCAGTATTTT
cdr3_aa: CASSGQGATDTQYF

clone_size: -
d_call: TRBD1
j_call: TRBJ2-1
cdr3_length: 14
v_call: TRBV7-3
cdr3_nt: TGTGCCAGCAGCTCCCTGACAGGGCCCAATGAGCAGTTCTTC
cdr3_aa: CASSSLTGPNEQFF

clone_size: -
d_call: TRBD1
j_call: TRBJ2-1
cdr3_length: 13
v_call: TRBV6-4
cdr3_nt: TGTGCCAGCAGTTTAGGACAGGGTTATGAGCAGTTCTTC
cdr3_aa: CASSLGQGYEQFF